This is a list of T cell receptor beta chains from one sample in a study of blood T cell repertoires in COVID-19. Produced via immunoSEQ multiplex PCR; TCRdb's table is partial and in-frame only. The table records approximately 150,000 clones, 65% to 85% of them present only once. Material: peripheral blood. The receptors originated from a man between 65 and 80 years old with active or convalescent COVID-19. CDR3s include the opening cysteine and the closing phenylalanine or tryptophan. The D gene is left open where the match is weak. Not all rows give a size; the values are once, few, many and, for expanded clones, a class.

V gene,clone size,D gene,J gene,CDR3 protein,CDR3 DNA
TRBV5-4,few,TRBD1,TRBJ1-2,CASSPSRGPSGYTF,TGTGCCAGCAGTCCTAGTAGGGGGCCGAGTGGCTACACCTTC
TRBV18,once,NA,TRBJ2-7,CASSPTGGGRGHEQYF,TGTGCCAGCTCACCTACCGGGGGAGGACGAGGCCACGAGCAGTACTTC
TRBV7-2,NA,TRBD1,TRBJ2-3,CASSSDRVGTDTQYF,TGTGCCAGCAGCTCCGACAGGGTAGGAACAGATACGCAGTATTTT
TRBV6-5,NA,TRBD2,TRBJ2-1,CASKSTSGIGAEQFF,TGTGCCAGCAAATCAACTAGCGGGATAGGCGCTGAGCAGTTCTTC
TRBV5-1,many,NA,TRBJ2-2,CASSLTTNTGELFF,TGCGCCAGCAGCTTAACCACTAACACCGGGGAGCTGTTTTTT
TRBV19,NA,TRBD2,TRBJ2-5,CASKNPGLAGGETQYF,TGTGCCAGTAAGAACCCGGGACTAGCAGGCGGAGAGACCCAGTACTTC
TRBV28,NA,NA,TRBJ2-7,CASSPWEPSYEQYF,TGTGCCAGCAGCCCCTGGGAGCCCTCCTACGAGCAGTACTTC
TRBV6-6,NA,TRBD1,TRBJ1-2,CASSPEGARGYTF,TGTGCCAGCAGCCCGGAGGGGGCGAGGGGCTACACCTTC
TRBV25-1,NA,NA,TRBJ1-1,CASSEYWATEAFF,TGTGCCAGCAGTGAATATTGGGCTACTGAAGCTTTCTTT
TRBV15,NA,TRBD2,TRBJ2-6,CATSRRGGSGAGANVLTF,TGTGCCACCAGCAGACGGGGGGGCTCGGGAGCTGGGGCCAACGTCCTGACTTTC
TRBV11-2,NA,TRBD1,TRBJ2-7,CASYPLGQGRREQYF,TGTGCCAGCTACCCCCTGGGACAGGGGCGCCGCGAGCAGTACTTC
TRBV27,NA,NA,TRBJ2-1,CASSPTYNEQFF,TGTGCCAGCAGTCCAACCTACAATGAGCAGTTCTTC
TRBV19,NA,TRBD1,TRBJ1-1,CASSNHRGRTEAFF,TGTGCCAGTAGTAACCACAGGGGGCGAACTGAAGCTTTCTTT
TRBV19,NA,NA,TRBJ1-3,CASSIDSKRRSTIYF,TGTGCCAGTAGTATAGATTCGAAAAGACGGAGCACCATATATTTT
TRBV5-1,NA,TRBD2,TRBJ2-1,CASSFTSSGYNEQFF,TGCGCCAGCAGCTTCACGTCTAGCGGGTACAATGAGCAGTTCTTC
TRBV19,NA,TRBD1,TRBJ1-5,CASSTGTGGQQPQHF,TGTGCCAGTAGTACCGGGACAGGGGGCCAACAGCCCCAGCATTTT
TRBV7-2,NA,TRBD1,TRBJ1-4,CASSLAGAGGEKLFF,TGTGCCAGCAGCTTAGCGGGGGCAGGGGGTGAAAAACTGTTTTTT
TRBV7-2,NA,NA,TRBJ1-1,CASSSLSGRNTEAFF,TGTGCCAGCAGCAGCCTCTCAGGGCGGAACACTGAAGCTTTCTTT
TRBV28,NA,NA,TRBJ1-1,CASSVLSPNTEAFF,TGTGCCAGCAGTGTACTTTCACCGAACACTGAAGCTTTCTTT
TRBV21-1,NA,NA,TRBJ1-5,CASSHDRGYQPQHF,TGTGCCAGCAGTCACGACAGGGGGTATCAGCCCCAGCATTTT
TRBV9,NA,NA,TRBJ1-4,CASSKGLTNEKLFF,TGTGCCAGCAGCAAGGGGTTAACTAATGAAAAACTGTTTTTT
TRBV5-1,NA,TRBD1,TRBJ2-7,CASSLTGGTYEQYF,TGCGCCAGCAGCTTAACAGGGGGTACCTACGAGCAGTACTTC
TRBV7-6,once,TRBD1,TRBJ2-7,CASSQGDRGYYEQYF,TGTGCCAGCAGCCAGGGAGACAGGGGTTACTACGAGCAGTACTTC
TRBV7-9,few,TRBD1,TRBJ1-1,CASSLTGVHEAFF,TGTGCCAGCAGCTTAACAGGGGTACATGAAGCTTTCTTT
TRBV5-5,NA,TRBD1,TRBJ2-3,CASLGQGANTQYF,TGTGCCAGCTTGGGACAGGGGGCTAATACGCAGTATTTT
TRBV19,NA,NA,TRBJ1-5,CASSTRGGGPQHF,TGTGCCAGTAGCACCCGAGGCGGGGGGCCCCAGCATTTT
TRBV7-2,NA,NA,TRBJ2-5,CASSPDRRETQYF,TGTGCCAGCAGCCCAGACAGGCGGGAGACCCAGTACTTC
TRBV30,NA,NA,TRBJ1-2,CAWSLGAGGYTF,TGTGCCTGGTCCCTGGGGGCTGGTGGCTACACCTTC
TRBV7-8,NA,NA,TRBJ2-7,CASSPVRGHEQYF,TGTGCCAGCAGCCCCGTCAGAGGGCACGAGCAGTACTTC
TRBV28,NA,TRBD2,TRBJ2-7,CASSTLAGGPGEQYF,TGTGCCAGCAGTACACTAGCGGGAGGGCCTGGCGAGCAGTACTTC
TRBV28,NA,NA,TRBJ2-6,CASGTASSGANVLTF,TGTGCCAGCGGGACTGCTAGCTCTGGGGCCAACGTCCTGACTTTC
TRBV7-8,NA,NA,TRBJ1-1,CASSQGAMNTEAFF,TGTGCCAGCAGCCAAGGGGCAATGAACACTGAAGCTTTCTTT
TRBV28,NA,TRBD1,TRBJ1-1,CASSRTGTVNTEAFF,TGTGCCAGCAGCAGGACCGGGACAGTGAACACTGAAGCTTTCTTT